These T cell receptor beta chains were read from a single sample in a study of T cells expressing NK-cell markers. One entry per CDR3 protein, without DNA, is what TCRdb gives after re-calling the 5' RACE reads. The table for this sample gives 350,000 to 450,000 distinct CDR3 sequences. Sequencing was done on a sample of blood T cells: a sorted CD56 or NKG2C T cell subset, CD4+ or CD8+ T cells, or bulk PBMC T cells (not recorded which). The receptors stem from a man aged 18-70 years in good health. CDR3s include the opening cysteine and the closing phenylalanine or tryptophan.

TRBV18	TRBJ2-6	CASSPGTASSGANVLTF
TRBV20-1	TRBJ2-5	CSGGRVGETQYF
TRBV5-1	TRBJ2-5	CASSLAPDGSQTQYF
TRBV7-2	TRBJ2-1	CASRSPFTGYDEQFF
TRBV11-2	TRBJ1-2	CASSSRTGSGWGYTF
TRBV10-2	TRBJ2-5	CASSESSTRATQYF
TRBV5-1	TRBJ2-7	CASSPGGLNEQYF
TRBV5-5	TRBJ2-1	CASSLVVAVSYNEQFF
TRBV5-1	TRBJ2-3	CASRGSTRRHTDTQYF
TRBV5-5	TRBJ2-1	CASSLLMTRGDNNEQFF
TRBV5-1	TRBJ2-2	CASSRETGTQNTGELFF
TRBV7-2	TRBJ1-1	CASSSPGYRAFF
TRBV7-6	TRBJ2-7	CASSLVGTSDEQYF
TRBV7-6	TRBJ1-6	CASSDLTSNNSPLHF
TRBV20-1	TRBJ1-1	CSALPLQLNTEAFF
TRBV12-3/TRBV12-4	TRBJ2-3	CASSLARGRDTQYF
TRBV20-1	TRBJ2-7	CSASRGGGEQYF
TRBV20-1	TRBJ2-7	CSAIGARLPYEQYF
TRBV18	TRBJ2-1	CASSPGSGRNEQFF
TRBV7-2	TRBJ1-1	CASSFGGGRQNTEAFF
TRBV3-1	TRBJ2-2	CASSQRGTTGELFF
TRBV3-1	TRBJ1-5	CASSQAGRRQPQHF
TRBV6-1	TRBJ1-1	CASNPGQGMNTEAFF
TRBV7-8	TRBJ2-3	CASSLEALERSTDTQYF
TRBV28	TRBJ2-7	CASKKTGWYSYEQYF
TRBV5-1	TRBJ1-4	CASSRDRGIATNEKLFF
TRBV20-1	TRBJ2-1	CSARVSGGRKNEQFF
TRBV6-4	TRBJ1-5	CASIPDSSINQPQHF
TRBV6-5	TRBJ1-1	CASSYSARTGAAAFF
TRBV30	TRBJ2-2	CAWTYSRVAGELFF
TRBV2	TRBJ1-2	CASSRDANYGYTF
TRBV5-1	TRBJ1-4	CASSFQGSEEKLFF
TRBV6-2/TRBV6-3	TRBJ2-7	CASSLAGLTYEQYF
TRBV6-5	TRBJ2-1	CASSMGDEQFF
TRBV27	TRBJ1-6	CASSLVKGKAYNSPLHF
TRBV7-2	TRBJ2-5	CASSPLPGTLQETQYF
TRBV4-1	TRBJ2-5	CASSQAGGRQETQYF
TRBV2	TRBJ2-1	CASSNSRGWSYNEQFF
TRBV15	TRBJ2-1	CATSSLGVQGSYNEQFF
TRBV11-2	TRBJ1-1	CASTNRGTEAFF